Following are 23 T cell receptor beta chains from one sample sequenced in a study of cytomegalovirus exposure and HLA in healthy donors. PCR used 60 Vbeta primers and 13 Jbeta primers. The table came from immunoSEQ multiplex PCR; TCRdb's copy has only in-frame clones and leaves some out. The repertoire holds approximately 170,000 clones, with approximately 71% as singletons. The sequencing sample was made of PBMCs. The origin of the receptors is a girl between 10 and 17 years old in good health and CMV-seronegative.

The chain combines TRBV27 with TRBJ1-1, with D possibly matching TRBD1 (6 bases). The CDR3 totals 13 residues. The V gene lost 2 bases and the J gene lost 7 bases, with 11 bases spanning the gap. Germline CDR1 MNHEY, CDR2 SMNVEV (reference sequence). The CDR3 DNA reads TGTGCCAGCAGTTTACAGGGGCAATATGAAGCTTTCTTT. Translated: CASSLQGQYEAFF.

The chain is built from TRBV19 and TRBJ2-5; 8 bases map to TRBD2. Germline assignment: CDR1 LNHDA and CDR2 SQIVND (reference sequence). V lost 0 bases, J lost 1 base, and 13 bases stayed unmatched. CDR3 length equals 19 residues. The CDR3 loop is CASSIDGGAASGRQETQYF. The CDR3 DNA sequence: TGTGCCAGTAGTATAGATGGGGGGGCGGCTAGCGGGCGCCAAGAGACCCAGTACTTC.

Here the CDR3 DNA reads TGCGCCAGCAGCTTGCTAGCGGGGACCCAAGAGACCCAGTACTTC. Residues: CASSLLAGTQETQYF. V and J are TRBV5-1 and TRBJ2-5, with 9 bases fitting TRBD2. Looked up from germline, CDR1 is SGHRS and CDR2 is YFSETQ. V lost 1 base to trimming and J lost 1 base; unmatched junction nucleotides: 2. This CDR3 has 15 amino acids.

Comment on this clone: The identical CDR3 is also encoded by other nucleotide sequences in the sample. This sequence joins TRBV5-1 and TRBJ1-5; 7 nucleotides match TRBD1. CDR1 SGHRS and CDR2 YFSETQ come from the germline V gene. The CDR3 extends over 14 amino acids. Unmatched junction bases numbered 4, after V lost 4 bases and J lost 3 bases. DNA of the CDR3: TGCGCCAGCAGCCCGACAGGGAACAATCAGCCCCAGCATTTT. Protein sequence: CASSPTGNNQPQHF.

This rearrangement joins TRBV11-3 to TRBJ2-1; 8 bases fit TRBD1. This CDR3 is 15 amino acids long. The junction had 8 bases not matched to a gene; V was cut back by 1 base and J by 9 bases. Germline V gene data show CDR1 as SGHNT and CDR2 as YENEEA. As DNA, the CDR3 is TGTGCCAGCAGCTTAGTAGGGGAGACAGGGGCTGAGCAGTTCTTC. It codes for CASSLVGETGAEQFF.

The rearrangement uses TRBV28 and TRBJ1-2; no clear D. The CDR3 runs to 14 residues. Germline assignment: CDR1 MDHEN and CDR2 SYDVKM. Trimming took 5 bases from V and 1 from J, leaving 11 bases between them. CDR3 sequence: CASSRVLRNYGYTF. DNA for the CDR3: TGTGCCAGCAGTCGCGTATTGCGTAACTATGGCTACACCTTC.

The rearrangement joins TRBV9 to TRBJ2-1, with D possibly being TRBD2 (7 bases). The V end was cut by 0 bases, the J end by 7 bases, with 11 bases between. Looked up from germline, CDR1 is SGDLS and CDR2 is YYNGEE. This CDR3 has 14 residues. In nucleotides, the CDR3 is TGTGCCAGCAGCGTAGCGGGGGGCGGGAATGAGCAGTTCTTC. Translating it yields CASSVAGGGNEQFF.

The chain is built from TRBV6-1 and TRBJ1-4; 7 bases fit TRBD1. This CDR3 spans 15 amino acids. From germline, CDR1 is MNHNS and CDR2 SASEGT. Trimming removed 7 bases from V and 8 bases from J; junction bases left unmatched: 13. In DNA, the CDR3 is TGTGCCAGCATTAAAACAGGGGTCGCGCGGGAAAAACTGTTTTTT. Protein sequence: CASIKTGVAREKLFF.

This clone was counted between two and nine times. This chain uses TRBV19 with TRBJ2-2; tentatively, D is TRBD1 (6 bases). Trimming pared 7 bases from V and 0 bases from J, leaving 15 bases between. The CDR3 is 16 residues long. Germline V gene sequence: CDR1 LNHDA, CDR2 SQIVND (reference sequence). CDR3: CASIFTGTPNTGELFF. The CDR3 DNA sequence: TGTGCCAGTATTTTCACCGGGACACCGAACACCGGGGAGCTGTTTTTT.

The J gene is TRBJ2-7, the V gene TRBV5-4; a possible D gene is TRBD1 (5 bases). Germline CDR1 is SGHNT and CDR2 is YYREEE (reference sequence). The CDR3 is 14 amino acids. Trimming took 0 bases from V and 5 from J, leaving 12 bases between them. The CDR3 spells CASSLGAGMDEQYF. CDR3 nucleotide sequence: TGTGCCAGCAGCTTGGGGGCAGGGATGGACGAGCAGTACTTC.

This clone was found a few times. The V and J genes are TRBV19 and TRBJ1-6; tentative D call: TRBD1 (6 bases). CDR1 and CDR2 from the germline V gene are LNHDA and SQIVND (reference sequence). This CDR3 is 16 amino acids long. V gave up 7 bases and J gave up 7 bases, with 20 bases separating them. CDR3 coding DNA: TGTGCCAGTACGACGGACGGCAGGGGCAGAAATTCACCCCTCCACTTT. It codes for CASTTDGRGRNSPLHF.

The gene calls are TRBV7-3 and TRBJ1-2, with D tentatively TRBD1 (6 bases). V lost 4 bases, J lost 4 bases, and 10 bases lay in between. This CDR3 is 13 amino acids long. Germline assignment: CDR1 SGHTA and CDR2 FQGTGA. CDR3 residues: CASSWGPSYGYTF. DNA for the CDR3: TGTGCCAGCAGCTGGGGGCCGAGCTATGGCTACACCTTC.

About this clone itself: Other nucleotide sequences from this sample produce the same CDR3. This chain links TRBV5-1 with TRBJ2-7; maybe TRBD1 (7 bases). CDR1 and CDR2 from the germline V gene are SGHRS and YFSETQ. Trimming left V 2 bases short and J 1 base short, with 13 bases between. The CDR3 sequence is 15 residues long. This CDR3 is CASSLVAGGSYEQYF. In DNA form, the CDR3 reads TGCGCCAGCAGCTTAGTCGCAGGGGGGTCCTACGAGCAGTACTTC.

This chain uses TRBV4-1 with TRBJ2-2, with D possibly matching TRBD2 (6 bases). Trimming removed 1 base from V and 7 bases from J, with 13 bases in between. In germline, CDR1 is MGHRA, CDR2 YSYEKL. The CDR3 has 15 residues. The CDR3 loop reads CASSQARDWSGELFF. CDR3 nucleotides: TGCGCCAGCAGCCAAGCCCGGGACTGGAGCGGGGAGCTGTTTTTT.

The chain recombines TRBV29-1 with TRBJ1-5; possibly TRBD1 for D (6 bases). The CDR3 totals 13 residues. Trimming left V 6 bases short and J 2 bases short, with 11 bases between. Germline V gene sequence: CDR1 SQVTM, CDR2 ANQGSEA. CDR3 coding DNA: TGCAGCGTAGCGGCAGGGGGCAATCAGCCCCAGCATTTT. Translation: CSVAAGGNQPQHF.

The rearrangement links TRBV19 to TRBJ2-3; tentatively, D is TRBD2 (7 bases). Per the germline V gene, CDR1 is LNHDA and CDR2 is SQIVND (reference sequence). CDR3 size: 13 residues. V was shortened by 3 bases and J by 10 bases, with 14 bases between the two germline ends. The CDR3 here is CASSIDLRGPQYF. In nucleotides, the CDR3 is TGTGCCAGTAGTATTGATCTGCGGGGGCCGCAGTATTTT. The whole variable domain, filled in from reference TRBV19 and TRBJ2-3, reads DGGITQSPKYLFRKEGQNVTLSCEQNLNHDAMYWYRQDPGQGLRLIYYSQIVNDFQKGDIAEGYSVSREKKESFPLTVTSAQKNPTAFYLCASSIDLRGPQYFGPGTRLTVL.

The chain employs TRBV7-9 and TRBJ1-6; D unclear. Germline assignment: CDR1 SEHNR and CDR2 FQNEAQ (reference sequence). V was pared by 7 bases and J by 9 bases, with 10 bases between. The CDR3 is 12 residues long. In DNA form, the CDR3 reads TGTGCCAGCACCCTCCCAGGTTCACCCCTCCACTTT. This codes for CASTLPGSPLHF.

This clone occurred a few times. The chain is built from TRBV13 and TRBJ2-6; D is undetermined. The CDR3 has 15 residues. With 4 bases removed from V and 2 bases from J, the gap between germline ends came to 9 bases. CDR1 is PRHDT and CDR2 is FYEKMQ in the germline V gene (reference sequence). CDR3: CASSSRVAGANVLTF. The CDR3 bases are TGTGCCAGCAGCTCACGGGTGGCTGGGGCCAACGTCCTGACTTTC.

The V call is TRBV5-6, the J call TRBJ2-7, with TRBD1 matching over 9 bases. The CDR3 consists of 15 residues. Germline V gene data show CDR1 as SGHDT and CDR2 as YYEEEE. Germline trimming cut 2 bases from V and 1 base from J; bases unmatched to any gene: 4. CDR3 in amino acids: CASSFAGTGSYEQYF. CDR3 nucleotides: TGTGCCAGCAGCTTCGCCGGGACAGGGTCCTACGAGCAGTACTTC.

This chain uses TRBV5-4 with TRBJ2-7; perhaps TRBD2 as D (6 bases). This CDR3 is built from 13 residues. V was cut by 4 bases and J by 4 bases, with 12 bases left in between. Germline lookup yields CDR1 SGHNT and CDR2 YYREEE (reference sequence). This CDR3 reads CASSHSSAYEQYF. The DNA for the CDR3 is TGTGCCAGCAGCCATTCTAGCGCTTACGAGCAGTACTTC. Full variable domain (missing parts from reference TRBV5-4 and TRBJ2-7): ETGVTQSPTHLIKTRGQQVTLRCSSQSGHNTVSWYQQALGQGPQFIFQYYREEENGRGNFPPRFSGLQFPNYSSELNVNALELDDSALYLCASSHSSAYEQYFGPGTRLTVT.

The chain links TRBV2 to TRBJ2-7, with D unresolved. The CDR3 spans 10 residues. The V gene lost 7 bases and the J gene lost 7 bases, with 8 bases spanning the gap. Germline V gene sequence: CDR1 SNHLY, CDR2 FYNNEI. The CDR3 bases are TGTGCCAGCACTGACCAAGAGCAGTACTTC. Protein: CASTDQEQYF.

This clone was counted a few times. The CDR3: CASSFGQPYNEQFF. The CDR3 nucleotides are TGTGCCAGCAGCTTTGGGCAACCATACAATGAGCAGTTCTTC. V gene TRBV7-2 combines with J gene TRBJ2-1; D is undetermined. CDR3 size: 14 residues. V dropped 3 bases and J dropped 4 bases, with 10 bases sitting between them. Germline V gene lookup returns CDR1 SGHTA and CDR2 FQGNSA.

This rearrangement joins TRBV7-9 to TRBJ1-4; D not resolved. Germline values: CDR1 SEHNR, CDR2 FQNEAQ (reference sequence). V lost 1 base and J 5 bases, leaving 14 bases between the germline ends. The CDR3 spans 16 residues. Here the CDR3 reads CASSLGLVRSNEKLFF. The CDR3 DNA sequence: TGTGCCAGCAGCTTAGGGTTGGTCAGATCAAATGAAAAACTGTTTTTT.